This entry features one T cell receptor beta chain sequence. The germline CDR1 and CDR2 sequences are GTSNPN and SVGIG (reference sequence). Trimming stripped 3 bases from V and 4 bases from J, with 10 bases between. The CDR3 sequence is 13 residues long. The data originate from a study of blood T cell repertoires in COVID-19. Study background: The United States, Italy and Spain were the sources of the acute and convalescent COVID-19 samples.

Sequencing used immunoSEQ multiplex PCR; TCRdb keeps in-frame clones, though not all of them. The sample includes about 200,000 clones, roughly 90% of them seen just once. Sequencing used peripheral blood. The receptor was isolated from a man aged 18 to 29 with active or convalescent COVID-19. This rearrangement joins TRBV30 to TRBJ1-5; D possibly corresponds to TRBD1 (5 bases). The CDR3 protein is CAWSMDTNQPQHF. CDR3 nucleotide sequence: TGTGCCTGGAGCATGGACACAAATCAGCCCCAGCATTTT.